The 2 T cell receptor beta chains below come from one sample, sequenced in a study of glioma-infiltrating T cells. TCR alpha and beta CDR3 regions were amplified from RNA using iRepertoire nested multiplex PCR. One entry per CDR3 protein results from TCRdb running MiXCR on the multiplex PCR reads. The table lists more than 95,000 distinct CDR3 sequences, about 30% of them singletons. The sample was glioma tissue, nonneoplastic brain tissue, or PBMCs (not recorded which). The source of these receptors is a human donor with low-grade glioma or glioblastoma, undergoing nonglioma brain surgery, or in good health (not recorded which).

The chain is built from TRBV14 and TRBJ1-3; the D is unclear. The CDR3 spans 15 residues. Germline CDR1 reads SGHDN; CDR2 reads FVKESK. V lost 4 bases, J lost 0 bases, and 10 bases lay in between. CDR3 nucleotides: TGTGCCAGCAGCCGTAACCAGGCCTCTGGAAACACCATATATTTT. This gives the protein CASSRNQASGNTIYF.

The sample holds a few counts of this clonotype. The chain combines TRBV5-4 with TRBJ2-5, with a weak D call TRBD2 (5 bases). The V end lost 3 bases, the J end lost 1 base, and 13 bases lay between the germline ends. Germline lookup yields CDR1 SGHNT and CDR2 YYREEE (reference sequence). This CDR3 region has 15 residues. This chain's CDR3 is CASSSSGSLQETQYF. The CDR3 coding sequence is TGTGCCAGCAGCTCATCGGGGTCCCTCCAAGAGACCCAGTACTTC. The full variable domain, completed using reference TRBV5-4 and TRBJ2-5, is ETGVTQSPTHLIKTRGQQVTLRCSSQSGHNTVSWYQQALGQGPQFIFQYYREEENGRGNFPPRFSGLQFPNYSSELNVNALELDDSALYLCASSSSGSLQETQYFGPGTRLLVL.